Following are 25 T cell receptor beta chains from one sample sequenced in a study of cytomegalovirus exposure and HLA in healthy donors (dated by TCRdb to 2015 to 2018). The library was obtained by the immunoSEQ multiplex PCR assay. A mixture of 60 forward primers for TCR Vbeta segments and 13 reverse primers for TCR Jbeta segments was used in the multiplex PCR. The table was pulled from immuneACCESS by TCRdb, which kept in-frame rearrangements only. Such tables lose some clones; where checked, under half of the loss comes from unresolved V genes, and the rest has no known cause. The sample table records 72,000 or so clones; 75% of these occur just once. About 8% of the sample is held by the ten biggest clonotypes. Specimen: PBMCs. The receptor source for this set is a woman aged 25 to 39 in good health and CMV-seropositive.

This clone turned up a few times. The chain joins TRBV28 to TRBJ1-1; the match to TRBD1 covers 11 bases. Trimming cost V 4 bases and J 3 bases; bases outside gene matches: 4. CDR1 and CDR2 (germline): MDHEN, SYDVKM. CDR3 length equals 15 residues. CDR3 in amino acids: CASSSWTGGDTEAFF. CDR3 sequence (DNA): TGTGCCAGCAGTTCATGGACAGGGGGCGACACTGAAGCTTTCTTT.

The chain employs TRBV7-8 and TRBJ2-3; tentatively, D is TRBD2 (5 bases). Germline V CDR1 and CDR2: SGHVS, FQNEAQ. V lost 5 bases and J 6 bases, leaving 12 bases between the germline ends. The CDR3 extends over 13 amino acids. CDR3 nucleotides: TGTGCCAGCAGCCCCCCCCGGAGGGATACGCAGTATTTT. This sequence encodes CASSPPRRDTQYF.

The genes are TRBV30 and TRBJ2-7; D is perhaps TRBD2 (5 bases). Germline CDR1 GTSNPN, CDR2 SVGIG (reference sequence). Trimming removed 0 bases at V and 3 bases at J, with 9 bases between. The CDR3 length is 13 residues. In DNA form, the CDR3 reads TGTGCCTGGAGTGTAGGAGAGGGCTACGAGCAGTACTTC. It is translated as CAWSVGEGYEQYF.

V gene TRBV6-1 combines with J gene TRBJ1-6; D ambiguous. V was shortened by 5 bases and J by 7 bases, with 15 bases between the two germline ends. The germline V gene encodes CDR1 MNHNS and CDR2 SASEGT. CDR3 length: 15 residues. The CDR3 DNA reads TGTGCCAGCAGTAGTAGGGAGGGAGGCAATTCACCCCTCCACTTT. As protein: CASSSREGGNSPLHF.

This chain uses TRBV4-1 with TRBJ1-2; D possibly corresponds to TRBD1 (6 bases). The V end lost 0 bases, the J end lost 8 bases, and 10 bases lay between the germline ends. This CDR3 region has 13 residues. CDR1 is MGHRA, CDR2 YSYEKL, per germline. In nucleotides, the CDR3 is TGCGCCAGCAGCCAAGATTCAGGGGACGGCTACACCTTC. Its translation: CASSQDSGDGYTF.

The rearrangement uses TRBV15 and TRBJ1-3; D is undetermined. V lost 1 base, J lost 0 bases, and 4 bases lay in between. This CDR3 has 14 amino acids. Germline assignment: CDR1 LNHNV and CDR2 YYDKDF (reference sequence). Written as DNA, the CDR3 is TGTGCCACCAGCAGAGGGAGCTCTGGAAACACCATATATTTT. As protein: CATSRGSSGNTIYF.

The chain couples TRBV5-1 to TRBJ2-7; 10 positions agree with TRBD1. The junction had 3 bases not matched to a gene; V was cut back by 3 bases and J by 3 bases. CDR3 length: 14 amino acids. Germline V gives CDR1 SGHRS, CDR2 YFSETQ. The CDR3 DNA follows: TGCGCCAGCAGCTATAGGACAGGGGGCTACGAGCAGTACTTC. Its protein is CASSYRTGGYEQYF.

CDR3 sequence: CASSPLRRAGELFF. The CDR3 nucleotides read TGTGCCAGCAGCCCCTTACGGAGGGCCGGGGAGCTGTTTTTT. The chain uses TRBV11-1 and TRBJ2-2; perhaps TRBD2 as D (6 bases). The germline CDR1 and CDR2 sequences are SGHAT and FQDESV (reference sequence). The V end was cut by 5 bases, the J end by 6 bases, with 13 bases between. This CDR3 is built from 14 residues.

The chain carries TRBV10-3 and TRBJ2-1; the D is unclear. This CDR3 spans 13 amino acids. Trimming took 3 bases from V and 5 from J, leaving 8 bases between them. Germline CDR1 reads ENHRY; CDR2 reads SYGVKD. Here the CDR3 DNA reads TGTGCCATCAGTGAATCACAGCACAATGAGCAGTTCTTC. Translation: CAISESQHNEQFF.

V and J are TRBV7-2 and TRBJ2-3; 8 bases line up with TRBD2. From germline, CDR1 is SGHTA and CDR2 FQGNSA. V shed 3 bases, J shed 2 bases, and the junction held 10 bases outside the gene matches. This CDR3 contains 17 residues. The CDR3, as DNA: TGTGCCAGCAGCTTCGCTAGCGGGCCCCCCCACACAGATACGCAGTATTTT. This encodes CASSFASGPPHTDTQYF.

V usage is TRBV5-6 and J usage is TRBJ2-5; no firm D call. Germline loops: CDR1 SGHDT, CDR2 YYEEEE. This CDR3 is 13 amino acids long. Trimming cost V 0 bases and J 10 bases, with 13 bases left between them. The CDR3 region is CASSLGHPSSQYF. CDR3 nucleotides: TGTGCCAGCAGCTTGGGCCACCCATCGAGCCAGTACTTC.

V is TRBV2 and J is TRBJ1-2, with D perhaps matching TRBD1 (5 bases). Germline CDR1 SNHLY, CDR2 FYNNEI. The CDR3 totals 15 residues. Trimming took 2 bases from V and 6 from J, leaving 16 bases between them. The CDR3 bases are TGTGCCAGCAGTGAAAGGCAGGGATTTCTGGATGGCTACACCTTC. This translates into CASSERQGFLDGYTF.

The J gene is TRBJ2-2, the V gene TRBV7-3, with 10 bases lining up with TRBD1. The CDR3 is 17 residues long. Germline CDR1 SGHTA, CDR2 FQGTGA. The V segment lost 5 bases and the J segment 3 bases; nucleotides outside the gene matches: 9. The chain's CDR3 is CASSLRGGTGDTGELFF. CDR3 coding DNA: TGTGCCAGCAGCCTGAGGGGTGGGACAGGGGACACCGGGGAGCTGTTTTTT.

CDR3 protein: CASSSMGPNSPLHF. In DNA, the CDR3 is TGTGCCAGCAGCTCAATGGGCCCGAATTCACCCCTCCACTTT. The chain is built from TRBV11-2 and TRBJ1-6; D is unclear. Per germline, CDR1 SGHAT and CDR2 FQNNGV. The CDR3 is 14 amino acids. Trimming took 4 bases from V and 7 from J, leaving 11 bases between them.

V usage is TRBV4-1 and J usage is TRBJ2-3, with 8 bases fitting TRBD1. Unmatched junction bases numbered 8, after V lost 3 bases and J lost 0 bases. The V gene's germline CDR1 is MGHRA and CDR2 YSYEKL. The CDR3 has 17 residues. The CDR3 loop reads CASSQILGQGSTDTQYF. The CDR3 DNA reads as TGCGCCAGCAGCCAGATACTAGGACAGGGAAGCACAGATACGCAGTATTTT.

This sequence joins TRBV10-3 and TRBJ2-1; D perhaps matches TRBD2 (5 bases). CDR3 size: 16 residues. Germline V gene sequence: CDR1 ENHRY, CDR2 SYGVKD. The V and J ends lost 0 bases and 5 bases respectively, with 14 bases between them. CDR3 DNA sequence: TGTGCCATCAGTGAGTCGGTGGTCGTACTAGACAATGAGCAGTTCTTC. Translation: CAISESVVVLDNEQFF.

This clone came up a few times. The gene calls are TRBV6-1 and TRBJ1-4; TRBD1 matches 8 bases. This CDR3 is built from 14 residues. J lost 5 bases, V lost 2 bases, and 1 base had no gene match. Per the germline V gene, CDR1 is MNHNS and CDR2 is SASEGT. CDR3 in amino acids: CASSERDRNEKLFF. CDR3 nucleotides: TGTGCCAGCAGTGAACGGGACAGGAATGAAAAACTGTTTTTT.

Only one count was recorded for this clone. This sequence joins TRBV30 and TRBJ1-4; 9 bases match TRBD1. Looked up from germline, CDR1 is GTSNPN and CDR2 is SVGIG (reference sequence). V lost 4 bases, J lost 7 bases, and 4 bases stayed unmatched. The CDR3 is made up of 13 amino acids. CDR3 sequence reads: CAWMGTGSEKLFF. DNA of the CDR3: TGTGCCTGGATGGGGACAGGGAGTGAAAAACTGTTTTTT.

The CDR3 here is CASSLRWTGGNVVNEQFF. For the CDR3, the DNA is TGTGCCAGCAGTTTACGGTGGACAGGGGGGAACGTAGTGAATGAGCAGTTCTTC. This chain connects TRBV28 to TRBJ2-1, with 10 nucleotides matching TRBD1. Germline trimming cut 2 bases from V and 7 bases from J; bases unmatched to any gene: 14. Germline-derived CDR1 and CDR2 are MDHEN and SYDVKM. The CDR3 contains 18 residues.

This sequence joins TRBV6-5 and TRBJ2-1; D may be TRBD2 (5 bases). The CDR3 length is 16 residues. V was cut by 2 bases and J by 0 bases, with 11 bases left in between. Germline loops: CDR1 MNHEY, CDR2 SVGAGI. CDR3 coding DNA: TGTGCCAGCAGTTACGAAGGCGGGCTCTCCTACAATGAGCAGTTCTTC. Translation: CASSYEGGLSYNEQFF.

The chain is built from TRBV5-4 and TRBJ2-1, with 12 nucleotides matching TRBD2. CDR1 and CDR2 from the germline V gene are SGHNT and YYREEE (reference sequence). The junction had 9 bases not matched to a gene; V was cut back by 2 bases and J by 12 bases. The CDR3 is 15 residues long. The CDR3 DNA reads as TGTGCCAGCAGCTTACCCGGACTAGCGGGGACGGGGCAGTTCTTC. The encoded protein is CASSLPGLAGTGQFF. The full variable domain, in which reference TRBV5-4 and TRBJ2-1 provide the parts outside the CDR3, is ETGVTQSPTHLIKTRGQQVTLRCSSQSGHNTVSWYQQALGQGPQFIFQYYREEENGRGNFPPRFSGLQFPNYSSELNVNALELDDSALYLCASSLPGLAGTGQFFGPGTRLTVL.

V is TRBV5-1 and J is TRBJ2-1; 13 bases are a match to TRBD2. Germline V gene sequence: CDR1 SGHRS, CDR2 YFSETQ. This CDR3 comprises 15 residues. The V and J ends lost 3 bases and 7 bases, in that order; junction bases with no gene match: 4. For the CDR3, the DNA is TGCGCCAGCAGCTCGGGACTAGCGGGACCGAATGAGCAGTTCTTC. Its protein product is CASSSGLAGPNEQFF.

This clone was observed once. This chain uses TRBV28 with TRBJ2-1; 11 positions agree with TRBD1. The V gene end was trimmed by 2 bases and the J gene end by 10 bases; junction bases not matched to a gene: 10. Germline V gene data show CDR1 as MDHEN and CDR2 as SYDVKM. The CDR3 covers 16 residues. The CDR3 spells CASSLTGTGGSGEQFF. The DNA for the CDR3 is TGTGCCAGCAGTTTAACCGGGACAGGGGGAAGTGGGGAGCAGTTCTTC.

The chain combines TRBV30 with TRBJ2-7, with D uncertain. V was shortened by 1 base and J by 0 bases, with 10 bases between the two germline ends. This CDR3 spans 14 amino acids. CDR1 GTSNPN and CDR2 SVGIG come from the germline V gene (reference sequence). The CDR3 spells CAWSGLLGSYEQYF. CDR3 nucleotides: TGTGCCTGGAGTGGTCTACTTGGCTCCTACGAGCAGTACTTC.

The gene calls are TRBV2 and TRBJ1-2, with 10 bases that match TRBD1. V lost 6 bases, J lost 6 bases, and 4 bases stayed unmatched. Germline-derived CDR1 and CDR2 are SNHLY and FYNNEI. The CDR3 length is 13 residues. CDR3 amino acids: CASSGQGGDGYTF. In nucleotides, the CDR3 is TGTGCCAGCAGCGGACAGGGGGGCGATGGCTACACCTTC.